Detailed here is one T cell receptor beta chain. The antigen is undetermined. This sample was included in a study of T cell repertoires in cytomegalovirus infection. Whole-study context: CMV infection and matching HLA type were both indicated by public TCR beta signatures. Whole-study findings and limits: Summed frequency of public TCR beta families distinguished CMV carriers with the relevant HLA. The ex vivo response showed dominance by HLA-C-restricted CMV-specific TCR beta clonotypes.

Germline CDR1 is MGHDK and CDR2 is SYGVNS. The CDR3 loop spans 16 amino acids. Trimming removed 4 bases at V and 3 bases at J, with 18 bases between. In TCRdb, the reads were re-called with MiXCR into one record per CDR3 protein. The sample yields 150,000 to 200,000 distinct CDR3 sequences, over 25% seen once. This TCR came from a human donor in good health (CMV status not recorded). Some clones in this sample may be carry-over from other donors' samples. This sequence joins TRBV25-1 and TRBJ1-1; possibly TRBD1 for D (6 bases). The sequenced material came from PBMCs. The CDR3 spells CASSASTGMGDTEAFF. The CDR3, as DNA: TGTGCCAGCAGTGCCTCCACAGGGATGGGTGACACTGAAGCTTTCTTT.